The TCR beta chain under discussion was sequenced for a study of T-cell memory formation after mild COVID-19. One entry per CDR3 protein results from TCRdb running MiXCR on the 5' RACE reads. The table records roughly 550,000 distinct CDR3 sequences, roughly 20% of them present only once. Trimming took off 5 bases at V and 2 bases at J, with 19 bases between the two ends. The CDR3 has 15 amino acids. The germline V gene has CDR1 GTSNPN and CDR2 SVGIG (reference sequence). The clonotype comes from an adult woman who had mild COVID-19 (a few samples of this study predate the infection). Cell type and time point are not known. The chain joins TRBV30 to TRBJ2-7, with D perhaps given as TRBD1 or TRBD2 (5 bases each). Sample: PBMCs or a T cell subset sorted from them (not recorded which). The CDR3 loop reads CAWLQTGRNAYEQYF. DNA of the CDR3: TGTGCCTGGCTCCAGACGGGGCGAAACGCCTACGAGCAGTACTTC.